This is a list of T cell receptor beta chains from one sample in a study of vaccination effects on CD4 cells after COVID-19. The antigens of these receptors remain unknown. Generated by immunoSEQ multiplex PCR, the TCRdb table keeps only in-frame clones and is missing some. The table has about 22,000 clones, 65% to 85% seen once. This specimen was CD4+ T cells from PBMCs cultured with HCoV-NL63 spike peptides, taken before COVID-19 vaccination. Receptors were obtained from a human donor who received a COVID-19 vaccine. Each CDR3 is given with its conserved first and last residue. A D gene is named only where the DNA matches it firmly. Only part of the rows carry a size: once, few, many, or a class if the clone is expanded.

D	V	J	size	CDR3	DNA
.	TRBV6-5	TRBJ1-5	.	CASRITVGDQPQHF	TGTGCCAGCAGGATCACAGTGGGCGATCAGCCCCAGCATTTT
.	TRBV4-1	TRBJ1-1	.	CASSQAWAGRLNTEAFF	TGCGCCAGCAGCCAAGCGTGGGCAGGGAGGCTGAACACTGAAGCTTTCTTT
TRBD1	TRBV6-5	TRBJ1-4	.	CASRLTGQNEKLFF	TGTGCCAGCAGGTTGACAGGGCAGAATGAAAAACTGTTTTTT
.	TRBV10-3	TRBJ2-3	.	CAISPDSPEDTQYF	TGTGCCATCAGCCCGGACAGTCCTGAAGATACGCAGTATTTT
.	TRBV15	TRBJ2-7	few	CATSRDPLASYEQYF	TGTGCCACCAGCAGAGATCCACTAGCCTCCTACGAGCAGTACTTC
.	TRBV9	TRBJ1-5	few	CASSETENQPQHF	TGTGCCAGCAGCGAGACTGAAAATCAGCCCCAGCATTTT
.	TRBV30	TRBJ1-4	.	CAWSVTGKIGEKLFF	TGTGCCTGGAGCGTAACAGGGAAGATTGGTGAAAAACTGTTTTTT
.	TRBV5-4	TRBJ2-1	.	CASSLTSSNEQFF	TGTGCCAGCAGCTTGACTAGCAGCAATGAGCAGTTCTTC
TRBD2	TRBV9	TRBJ2-3	once	CASSVGLAGRADTQYF	TGTGCCAGCAGCGTCGGACTAGCGGGTAGGGCAGATACGCAGTATTTT
.	TRBV27	TRBJ1-6	few	CASSFRGDSLNSPLHF	TGTGCCAGCAGTTTTAGAGGAGACAGCCTGAATTCACCCCTCCACTTT
.	TRBV10-3	TRBJ2-5	.	CAISESTGRQETQYF	TGTGCCATCAGTGAGTCGACGGGGAGGCAAGAGACCCAGTACTTC
.	TRBV28	TRBJ2-2	.	CASGVEGNTGELFF	TGTGCCAGCGGAGTTGAGGGGAACACCGGGGAGCTGTTTTTT
TRBD2	TRBV4-2	TRBJ2-5	once	CASRLGSGGQETQYF	TGTGCCAGCAGACTTGGGTCGGGAGGGCAAGAGACCCAGTACTTC
.	TRBV21-1	TRBJ2-1	.	CASSVVYNEQFF	TGTGCCAGCAGCGTAGTCTACAATGAGCAGTTCTTC
.	TRBV4-1	TRBJ1-2	.	CASSQDEWLNSYGYTF	TGCGCCAGCAGCCAAGATGAGTGGCTGAATAGTTATGGCTACACCTTC
.	TRBV19	TRBJ1-2	few	CASSIGTNYGYTF	TGTGCCAGTAGTATAGGCACAAACTATGGCTACACCTTC
.	TRBV6-4	TRBJ2-3	once	CASSEGGSADTQYF	TGTGCCAGCAGTGAAGGGGGTTCAGCAGATACGCAGTATTTT
TRBD2	TRBV2	TRBJ2-1	.	CASRSGTSSNEQFF	TGTGCCAGCAGATCCGGGACTAGCAGCAATGAGCAGTTCTTC
.	TRBV12-3/TRBV12-4	TRBJ1-1	few	CASSAGAGEAFF	TGTGCCAGCAGTGCGGGGGCAGGGGAAGCTTTCTTT
TRBD2	TRBV4-2	TRBJ2-1	.	CASSHILAGRNEQFF	TGTGCCAGCAGCCATATCCTAGCGGGCAGGAATGAGCAGTTCTTC
.	TRBV19	TRBJ1-1	few	CASSRRITTEAFF	TGTGCCAGTAGTAGACGGATAACGACTGAAGCTTTCTTT
.	TRBV2	TRBJ1-2	.	CASSDDTGSNYGYTF	TGTGCCAGCAGTGATGACACAGGGAGCAACTATGGCTACACCTTC
.	TRBV7-3	TRBJ2-3	.	CASSLEGVGTDTQYF	TGTGCCAGCAGCTTGGAAGGGGTCGGGACAGATACGCAGTATTTT
.	TRBV5-4	TRBJ1-5	.	CASSLGAGIGQPQHF	TGTGCCAGCAGCTTGGGTGCAGGGATCGGTCAGCCCCAGCATTTT
.	TRBV19	TRBJ1-5	.	CASTKGGGQPQHF	TGTGCCAGTACCAAAGGCGGGGGGCAGCCCCAGCATTTT
.	TRBV2	TRBJ2-1	.	CASSEGGPKDKFF	TGTGCCAGCAGTGAAGGGGGACCCAAAGACAAGTTCTTC
.	TRBV27	TRBJ1-4	few	CASSLGVWEKLFF	TGTGCCAGCAGTCTCGGGGTTTGGGAAAAACTGTTTTTT
.	TRBV6-1	TRBJ1-2	.	CASSESGLGYGYTF	TGTGCCAGCAGTGAGAGTGGTCTTGGCTATGGCTACACCTTC
.	TRBV19	TRBJ2-2	.	CASSATLGGTGELFF	TGTGCCAGTAGTGCCACACTCGGGGGCACCGGGGAGCTGTTTTTT
.	TRBV4-2	TRBJ2-7	few	CASSQDVAGREQYF	TGTGCCAGCAGCCAAGATGTCGCAGGGCGGGAGCAGTACTTC
.	TRBV19	TRBJ2-5	.	CASSIRQGLRWTQYF	TGTGCCAGTAGTATAAGGCAGGGCTTAAGGTGGACCCAGTACTTC
TRBD1	TRBV7-2	TRBJ1-5	.	CASSTQGANQPQHF	TGTGCCAGCAGCACACAGGGGGCGAATCAGCCCCAGCATTTT
.	TRBV28	TRBJ2-3	.	CASSLTTDTQYF	TGTGCCAGCAGTTTGACCACAGATACGCAGTATTTT
.	TRBV21-1	TRBJ2-3	.	CASSKGQYFLLTDTQYF	TGTGCCAGCAGCAAAGGTCAGTACTTTCTCCTCACAGATACGCAGTATTTT
TRBD2	TRBV15	TRBJ2-5	.	CATRGTSGIETQYF	TGTGCCACCAGGGGGACTAGCGGGATTGAGACCCAGTACTTC
TRBD2	TRBV6-2/TRBV6-3	TRBJ2-7	once	CASSFGGSSGTYEQYF	TGTGCCAGCAGTTTCGGGGGGTCTAGCGGGACCTACGAGCAGTACTTC
TRBD1	TRBV5-5	TRBJ2-2	.	CASSPRDRVGTGELFF	TGTGCCAGCAGCCCAAGGGACAGGGTAGGGACCGGGGAGCTGTTTTTT
TRBD2	TRBV5-8	TRBJ2-1	.	CASSPTGGGAREQFF	TGTGCCAGCAGCCCCACTGGCGGGGGGGCGCGGGAGCAGTTCTTC
.	TRBV3-1/TRBV3-2	TRBJ1-6	.	CASRGRGSYNSPLHF	TGTGCCAGCAGGGGCAGGGGCTCCTATAATTCACCCCTCCACTTT
.	TRBV12-3/TRBV12-4	TRBJ1-1	.	CASSFQGNTEAFF	TGTGCCAGCAGTTTTCAGGGGAACACTGAAGCTTTCTTT
.	TRBV7-2	TRBJ2-7	.	CASSIAYEQYF	TGTGCCAGCAGCATAGCCTACGAGCAGTACTTC
TRBD1	TRBV12-5	TRBJ1-2	.	CASGKSGTGGVGYTF	TGTGCTAGTGGAAAATCCGGGACAGGGGGTGTTGGCTACACCTTC